This T cell receptor beta chain is drawn from a study of control samples from healthy donors and cancer patients. The CDR3 length is 13 residues. Germline CDR1 MNHEY, CDR2 SVGAGI. Trimming cost V 4 bases and J 6 bases, with 10 bases left between them. Assay used: immunoSEQ multiplex PCR; TCRdb lists only in-frame clones, some missing. The top ten clones hold 5% to 6.5% of a sample with 60,000 to 75,000 clones, 89% of them seen once. The gene calls are TRBV6-5 and TRBJ1-5; unclear D gene. The sequenced sample was PBMCs. This TCR was recovered from a man between 60 and 70 years old with colorectal cancer. In DNA, the CDR3 is TGTGCCAGCAGTTTCGGATCGGGTCAGCCCCAGCATTTT. Encoded protein: CASSFGSGQPQHF.